Listed here are 13 T cell receptor beta chains from one sample, sequenced in a study of OX40 agonist ivuxolimab in advanced cancers. Here immunoSEQ multiplex PCR was the method, and the copy in TCRdb shows in-frame clones only, minus some. The sample shows about 32,000 clones, around 90% of them seen only once. Sequences were derived from CD4+ or CD8+ T cells sorted from blood, sampled in a trial of the OX40 agonist ivuxolimab. The receptors stem from an adult with an advanced solid tumor such as melanoma, head and neck, liver or kidney cancer.

The genes are TRBV27 and TRBJ1-5, with D possibly matching TRBD1 (5 bases). The CDR3 sequence is 14 residues long. Trimming shortened V by 5 bases and J by 0 bases, and 8 bases separated the two germline ends. Germline loops: CDR1 MNHEY, CDR2 SMNVEV (reference sequence). The CDR3 region has the DNA TGTGCCAGCAGTCAGGGTTATAGCAATCAGCCCCAGCATTTT. As protein: CASSQGYSNQPQHF.

The chain links TRBV4-1 to TRBJ2-7, with D perhaps matching TRBD1 (6 bases). The length of the CDR3 is 16 residues. V lost 0 bases, J lost 3 bases, and 15 bases lay in between. Germline V gives CDR1 MGHRA, CDR2 YSYEKL. The CDR3 region is CASSQDPVGHFYEQYF. The CDR3 DNA reads as TGCGCCAGCAGCCAAGATCCCGTGGGACATTTCTACGAGCAGTACTTC.

This clone was picked up one time. J is TRBJ1-2 and V is TRBV9; TRBD1 matches 9 bases. With 7 bases clipped from V and 3 bases from J, the junction kept 7 bases outside the gene matches. The germline CDR1 and CDR2 sequences are SGDLS and YYNGEE. The length of the CDR3 is 14 residues. In nucleotides, the CDR3 is TGTGCCAGCTCCACGGGACAGGGCTACTATGGCTACACCTTC. Its translation is CASSTGQGYYGYTF.

The CDR3 DNA follows: TGTGCCAGTAGTATGATCTGGGGGGAAGAGACCCAGTACTTC. Translation gives CASSMIWGEETQYF. The genes are TRBV19 and TRBJ2-5; the D gene is possibly TRBD2 (6 bases). CDR3 length: 14 residues. The germline gives CDR1 LNHDA, CDR2 SQIVND (reference sequence). The V end was cut by 3 bases, the J end by 3 bases, with 11 bases between.

This clone has at least ten counts. The chain uses TRBV28 and TRBJ2-2; D possibly uses TRBD1 or TRBD2 (6 bases each). There are 15 residues in the CDR3. Germline loops: CDR1 MDHEN, CDR2 SYDVKM. V gave up 6 bases and J gave up 3 bases, with 14 bases separating them. The CDR3 DNA sequence: TGTGCCAGCAGCCGTACAAGGGGGGACACCGGGGAGCTGTTTTTT. Translating it yields CASSRTRGDTGELFF.

The genes are TRBV9 and TRBJ1-3; D is undetermined. CDR1 is SGDLS, CDR2 YYNGEE, per germline. Between the trimmed V and J ends, which lost 0 bases and 0 bases, there was a span of 13 bases. This CDR3 comprises 17 residues. The CDR3 spells CASSVGGETYSGNTIYF. CDR3 bases: TGTGCCAGCAGCGTAGGCGGAGAGACCTACTCTGGAAACACCATATATTTT.

The chain employs TRBV14 and TRBJ1-4; D not resolved. With 0 bases removed from V and 7 bases from J, the gap between germline ends came to 6 bases. This CDR3 contains 13 residues. CDR1 is SGHDN and CDR2 is FVKESK in the germline V gene. Here the CDR3 reads CASSQDSSEKLFF. CDR3 nucleotides: TGTGCCAGCAGCCAAGATTCGTCTGAAAAACTGTTTTTT.

This clone was seen a single time. CDR3 bases: TGTGCCAGTCAATTTGCGAAGGGCTCTGGAAACACCATATATTTT. Translation gives CASQFAKGSGNTIYF. The chain links TRBV9 to TRBJ1-3; D unclear. V lost 8 bases and J lost 0, with 15 bases in between. The germline V gene encodes CDR1 SGDLS and CDR2 YYNGEE. This CDR3 has 15 amino acids.

A single count supports this clone. The J gene is TRBJ2-2, the V gene TRBV5-6; D may be TRBD2 (5 bases). Germline CDR1 is SGHDT and CDR2 is YYEEEE. V dropped 3 bases and J dropped 5 bases, with 11 bases sitting between them. There are 14 residues in the CDR3. The CDR3 here is CASSSRRGTGELFF. CDR3 in DNA: TGTGCCAGCAGCTCTCGACGGGGTACCGGGGAGCTGTTTTTT.

The chain links TRBV5-1 to TRBJ1-1; D call uncertain. CDR3 length equals 12 residues. The ends were cut back, 7 bases at V and 0 bases at J, with 7 bases in the middle. Germline V gene sequence: CDR1 SGHRS, CDR2 YFSETQ. The CDR3 DNA sequence: TGCGCCAGCGCCGGCATGAACACTGAAGCTTTCTTT. Translated: CASAGMNTEAFF.

V usage is TRBV4-1 and J usage is TRBJ2-7; 8 nucleotides align to TRBD2. This CDR3 comprises 15 residues. In germline, CDR1 is MGHRA, CDR2 YSYEKL. The J segment lost 2 bases and the V segment lost 0 bases, leaving 3 bases of the junction unmatched. DNA for the CDR3: TGCGCCAGCAGCCAAGAGACTAGCGCTCCCTACGAGCAGTACTTC. This gives the protein CASSQETSAPYEQYF.

The chain couples TRBV9 to TRBJ2-3; D might be TRBD2 (7 bases). The CDR3 contains 16 residues. Germline V gene lookup returns CDR1 SGDLS and CDR2 YYNGEE. The V gene lost 0 bases and the J gene lost 2 bases, with 13 bases spanning the gap. CDR3 DNA sequence: TGTGCCAGCAGCGTAGGTGGGGGGGCCCACACAGATACGCAGTATTTT. It translates to CASSVGGGAHTDTQYF.

The chain uses TRBV6-4 and TRBJ2-3, with 10 bases lining up with TRBD2. The germline V gene encodes CDR1 MRHNA and CDR2 SNTAGT. The CDR3 contains 14 residues. The trim removed 5 bases at V and 2 bases at J, leaving 1 base unmatched. CDR3 protein: CASSSGGATDTQYF. The CDR3 region has the DNA TGTGCCAGCAGTAGCGGGGGGGCCACAGATACGCAGTATTTT.